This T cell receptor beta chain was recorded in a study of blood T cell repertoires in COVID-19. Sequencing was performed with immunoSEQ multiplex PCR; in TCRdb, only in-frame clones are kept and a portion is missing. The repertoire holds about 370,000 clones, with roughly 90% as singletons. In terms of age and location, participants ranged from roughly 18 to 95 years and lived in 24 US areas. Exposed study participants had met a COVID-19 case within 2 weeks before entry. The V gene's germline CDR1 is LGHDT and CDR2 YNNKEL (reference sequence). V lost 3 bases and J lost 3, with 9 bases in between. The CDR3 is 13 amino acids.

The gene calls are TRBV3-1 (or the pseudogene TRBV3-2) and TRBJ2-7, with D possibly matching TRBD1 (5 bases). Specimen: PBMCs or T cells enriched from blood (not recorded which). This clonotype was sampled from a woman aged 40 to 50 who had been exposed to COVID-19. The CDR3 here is CASSHRQSYEQYF. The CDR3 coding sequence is TGTGCCAGCAGCCATCGACAGAGCTACGAGCAGTACTTC.